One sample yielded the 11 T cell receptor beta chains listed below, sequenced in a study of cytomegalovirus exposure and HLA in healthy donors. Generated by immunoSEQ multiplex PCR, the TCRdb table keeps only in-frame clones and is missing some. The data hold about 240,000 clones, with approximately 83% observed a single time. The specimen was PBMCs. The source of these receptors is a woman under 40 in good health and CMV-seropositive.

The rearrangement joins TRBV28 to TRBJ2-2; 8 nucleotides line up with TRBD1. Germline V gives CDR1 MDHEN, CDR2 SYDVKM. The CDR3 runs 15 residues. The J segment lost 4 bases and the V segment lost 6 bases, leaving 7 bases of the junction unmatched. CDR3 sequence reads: CASRPGGAGTGELFF. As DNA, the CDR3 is TGTGCCAGCAGGCCAGGGGGCGCGGGCACCGGGGAGCTGTTTTTT.

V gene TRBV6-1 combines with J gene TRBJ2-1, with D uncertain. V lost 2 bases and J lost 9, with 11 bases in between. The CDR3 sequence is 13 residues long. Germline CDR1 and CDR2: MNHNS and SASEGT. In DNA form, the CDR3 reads TGTGCCAGCAGTGAATCAGGTTCCATTGAGCAGTTCTTC. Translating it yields CASSESGSIEQFF.

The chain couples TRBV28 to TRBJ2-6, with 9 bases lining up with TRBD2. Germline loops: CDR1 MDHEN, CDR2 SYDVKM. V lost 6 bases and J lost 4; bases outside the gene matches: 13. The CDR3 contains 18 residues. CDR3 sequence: CASSKTTSGVGGANVLTF. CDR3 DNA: TGTGCCAGCAGCAAAACGACTAGCGGCGTAGGGGGGGCCAACGTCCTGACTTTC.

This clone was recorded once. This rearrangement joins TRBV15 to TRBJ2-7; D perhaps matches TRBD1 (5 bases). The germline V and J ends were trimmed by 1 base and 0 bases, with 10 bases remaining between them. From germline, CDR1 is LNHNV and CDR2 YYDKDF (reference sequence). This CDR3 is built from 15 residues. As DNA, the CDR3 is TGTGCCACCAGCAGAGGTGGGGCAGCCTCCTACGAGCAGTACTTC. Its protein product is CATSRGGAASYEQYF.

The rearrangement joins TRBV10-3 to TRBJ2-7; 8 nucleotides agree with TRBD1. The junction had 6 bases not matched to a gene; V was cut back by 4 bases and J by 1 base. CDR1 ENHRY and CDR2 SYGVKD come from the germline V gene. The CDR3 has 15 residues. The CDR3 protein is CAISGGQGGSYEQYF. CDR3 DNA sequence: TGTGCCATCAGTGGTGGACAGGGCGGGTCCTACGAGCAGTACTTC.

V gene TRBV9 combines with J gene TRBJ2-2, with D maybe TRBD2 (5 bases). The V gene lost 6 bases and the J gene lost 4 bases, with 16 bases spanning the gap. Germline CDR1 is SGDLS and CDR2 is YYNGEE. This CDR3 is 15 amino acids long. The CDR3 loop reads CASKIDYRGTGELFF. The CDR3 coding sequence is TGTGCCAGCAAGATAGACTACCGGGGCACCGGGGAGCTGTTTTTT.

CDR3 amino acids: CASSRQNTGELFF. The CDR3 DNA is TGTGCCAGCAGTCGACAAAACACCGGGGAGCTGTTTTTT. The V call is TRBV5-4, the J call TRBJ2-2; no clear D. The length of the CDR3 is 13 residues. Trimming removed 5 bases from V and 2 bases from J, with 7 bases in between. Germline CDR1 and CDR2: SGHNT and YYREEE (reference sequence).

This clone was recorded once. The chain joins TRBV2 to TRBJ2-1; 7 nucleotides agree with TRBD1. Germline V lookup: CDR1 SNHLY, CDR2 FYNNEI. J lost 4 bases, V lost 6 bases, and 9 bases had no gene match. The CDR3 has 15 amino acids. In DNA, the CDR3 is TGTGCCAGCAGCGAGACCGGGACAGTTTACAATGAGCAGTTCTTC. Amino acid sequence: CASSETGTVYNEQFF.

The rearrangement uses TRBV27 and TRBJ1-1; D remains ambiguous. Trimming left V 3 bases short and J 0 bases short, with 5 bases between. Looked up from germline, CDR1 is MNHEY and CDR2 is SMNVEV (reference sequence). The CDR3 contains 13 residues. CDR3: CASSFTVNTEAFF. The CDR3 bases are TGTGCCAGCAGTTTTACAGTGAACACTGAAGCTTTCTTT.

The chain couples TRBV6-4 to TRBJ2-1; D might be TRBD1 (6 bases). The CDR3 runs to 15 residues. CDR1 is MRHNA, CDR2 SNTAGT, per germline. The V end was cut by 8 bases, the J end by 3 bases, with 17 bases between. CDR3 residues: CASGSQGSSYNEQFF. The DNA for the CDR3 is TGTGCCAGCGGTTCACAGGGTTCCAGCTACAATGAGCAGTTCTTC.

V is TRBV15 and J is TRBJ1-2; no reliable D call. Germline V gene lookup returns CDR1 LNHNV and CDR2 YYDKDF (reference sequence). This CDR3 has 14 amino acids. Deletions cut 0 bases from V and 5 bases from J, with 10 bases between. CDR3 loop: CATSRDRRLYGYTF. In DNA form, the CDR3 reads TGTGCCACCAGCAGAGACAGGAGGTTATATGGCTACACCTTC.